The 29 T cell receptor beta chains presented below share a single source sample, sequenced in a study of graft-versus-host responses after intestinal transplantation. Method: immunoSEQ multiplex PCR; TCRdb's copy keeps in-frame clones and lacks some. This table holds fewer than 25,000 clones, under 50% found once. This sample comprised alloreactive CD4+ T cells from a mixed lymphocyte reaction culture, obtained before intestinal transplant. The subset: CFSE-low proliferating T cells sorted from roughly 6-day pre-transplant mixed lymphocyte reaction (GvH or HvG direction). These receptors were taken from a human patient who received an intestinal transplant.

As regards this clone: The CDR3 end shows no conserved phenylalanine or tryptophan, and so a read error is likely. The V and J genes are TRBV19 and TRBJ1-5, with unresolved D. CDR1 is LNHDA, CDR2 SQIVND, per germline (reference sequence). V shed 5 bases and J shed 2 bases, with 13 bases lying between them. The CDR3 runs to 15 residues. CDR3 protein: CASSFGRLGNQPQHL. The CDR3 region has the DNA TGTGCCAGTAGTTTTGGGAGATTGGGCAATCAGCCCCAGCATCTT.

This clone was detected only a few times. The J gene is TRBJ2-7, the V gene TRBV6-6; TRBD1 aligns across 12 bases. The CDR3 extends over 15 amino acids. Germline CDR1 MNHNY, CDR2 SVGAGI (reference sequence). The ends lost 6 bases at V and 4 bases at J; junction bases unmatched: 7. CDR3 sequence reads: CASSNRDRGQYEQYF. In DNA form, the CDR3 reads TGTGCCAGCAGCAACCGGGACAGGGGGCAGTACGAGCAGTACTTC.

This clone was counted only a few times. The chain has TRBV5-1 and TRBJ2-7, with TRBD1 identical over 7 bases. CDR3 length: 14 amino acids. The V gene's germline CDR1 is SGHRS and CDR2 YFSETQ. V was pared by 5 bases and J by 0 bases, with 5 bases of the junction left unmatched. This chain's CDR3 is CASSRDSFSYEQYF. The CDR3 DNA reads TGCGCCAGCAGTAGGGACAGCTTCTCCTACGAGCAGTACTTC. The whole variable domain, remainder taken from reference TRBV5-1 and TRBJ2-7, is KAGVTQTPRYLIKTRGQQVTLSCSPISGHRSVSWYQQTPGQGLQFLFEYFSETQRNKGNFPGRFSGRQFSNSRSEMNVSTLELGDSALYLCASSRDSFSYEQYFGPGTRLTVT.

This clone was counted a few times. The V gene is TRBV6-4, the J gene TRBJ1-2; 7 bases are shared with TRBD1. Per the germline V gene, CDR1 is MRHNA and CDR2 is SNTAGT. V lost 5 bases to trimming and J lost 4 bases; unmatched junction nucleotides: 7. CDR3 length equals 14 residues. CDR3 DNA: TGTGCCAGCAGTCAGACAGGGTACGGCTATGGCTACACCTTC. It encodes CASSQTGYGYGYTF.

The chain uses TRBV27 and TRBJ1-2, with D possibly TRBD1 on 5 matching bases. The CDR3 sequence is 14 residues long. Trimming shortened V by 6 bases and J by 4 bases, and 15 bases separated the two germline ends. Per germline, CDR1 MNHEY and CDR2 SMNVEV (reference sequence). DNA for the CDR3: TGTGCCAGCAGGCGTGTGGGGCAATCCTATGGCTACACCTTC. It yields the protein CASRRVGQSYGYTF.

The V call is TRBV5-1, the J call TRBJ2-7; D might be TRBD1 (6 bases). The V end was cut by 3 bases, the J end by 3 bases, with 10 bases between. The germline V gene has CDR1 SGHRS and CDR2 YFSETQ. The length of the CDR3 is 13 residues. This chain's CDR3 is CASSYQGFYEQYF. CDR3 sequence (DNA): TGCGCCAGCAGCTATCAGGGGTTCTACGAGCAGTACTTC.

This chain joins TRBV6-5 and TRBJ1-1; a possible D gene is TRBD1 (5 bases). The CDR3 length is 13 residues. Germline V gives CDR1 MNHEY, CDR2 SVGAGI. V was cut by 3 bases and J by 4 bases, with 9 bases left in between. CDR3 nucleotide sequence: TGTGCCAGCAGTTATTCGGGGGGCACTGAAGCTTTCTTT. Encoded protein: CASSYSGGTEAFF.

CDR3 sequence reads: CASSSHRRGAVGYEQYF. CDR3 coding DNA: TGCGCCAGCAGCTCCCACCGGCGGGGGGCCGTGGGCTACGAGCAGTACTTC. The chain links TRBV5-1 to TRBJ2-7; 8 nucleotides match TRBD2. Per the germline V gene, CDR1 is SGHRS and CDR2 is YFSETQ. The CDR3 loop spans 17 amino acids. Trimming removed 3 bases from V and 3 bases from J; junction bases left unmatched: 14.

The chain has TRBV2 and TRBJ1-6, with D maybe TRBD1 (5 bases). The CDR3 has 14 amino acids. Germline lookup yields CDR1 SNHLY and CDR2 FYNNEI. With 5 bases removed from V and 10 bases from J, the gap between germline ends came to 15 bases. CDR3 sequence (DNA): TGTGCCAGCAGTTCAACCGGACACTCCTCACCCCTCCACTTT. Translation: CASSSTGHSSPLHF.

A few counts support this clone. The rearrangement links TRBV5-1 to TRBJ1-5; TRBD1 matches at 8 bases. Trimming took 3 bases from V and 3 from J; bases not matched to a gene: 2. Germline V gives CDR1 SGHRS, CDR2 YFSETQ. This CDR3 contains 14 residues. The CDR3 DNA is TGCGCCAGCAGCTGGACAGGGCTCAATCAGCCCCAGCATTTT. This translates into CASSWTGLNQPQHF.

This clone was seen a handful of times. CDR3 sequence reads: CASSQGAQLNTGELFF. The CDR3 DNA reads TGCGCCAGCAGCCAAGGGGCCCAATTGAACACCGGGGAGCTGTTTTTT. This chain uses TRBV4-1 with TRBJ2-2; D remains ambiguous. The CDR3 has 16 residues. Germline V CDR1 and CDR2: MGHRA, YSYEKL. V was cut by 1 base and J by 1 base, with 10 bases left in between.

V is TRBV9 and J is TRBJ2-5; TRBD2 agrees at 8 bases. J was trimmed by 2 bases and V by 5 bases; bases with no gene match: 8. Germline V gives CDR1 SGDLS, CDR2 YYNGEE. This CDR3 spans 15 amino acids. In DNA, the CDR3 is TGTGCCAGCAGTCGCGGGGGGCGAGTACAAGAGACCCAGTACTTC. Protein sequence: CASSRGGRVQETQYF.

This clone was picked up a small number of times. This chain uses TRBV1 with TRBJ1-5; the table assigns TRBD1, which was not confirmed against the DNA. TRBV1 is a recognized pseudogene. This CDR3 comprises 18 residues. The CDR3 DNA is TGCACCAGCAGCCAAGACCTGGCCCCAGGGGACAGCAATCAGCCCCAGCATTTT. Translated: CTSSQDLAPGDSNQPQHF.

The rearrangement joins TRBV27 to TRBJ2-1; 8 bases line up with TRBD1. CDR1 and CDR2 (germline): MNHEY, SMNVEV (reference sequence). J was trimmed by 3 bases and V by 2 bases; bases with no gene match: 0. CDR3 size: 14 residues. The CDR3 region is CASSLDRGYNEQFF. The CDR3 region has the DNA TGTGCCAGCAGTTTAGACAGGGGCTACAATGAGCAGTTCTTC.

This rearrangement joins TRBV7-2 to TRBJ1-1; D is uncertain. Germline V gives CDR1 SGHTA, CDR2 FQGNSA. The CDR3 has 12 residues. The ends were cut back, 5 bases at V and 7 bases at J, with 11 bases in the middle. The CDR3 DNA reads as TGTGCCAGCAGCCAAACTAGGATTGAAGCTTTCTTT. Translation: CASSQTRIEAFF.

The V call is TRBV11-2, the J call TRBJ1-5; D is unresolved. CDR1 SGHAT and CDR2 FQNNGV come from the germline V gene. The CDR3 runs to 12 residues. V lost 5 bases to trimming and J lost 5 bases, with 7 bases between them. CDR3 coding DNA: TGTGCCAGCAGCAACAGAGATCAGCCCCAGCATTTT. Translated, it gives CASSNRDQPQHF.

The chain links TRBV28 to TRBJ2-5, with 10 positions matching TRBD2. CDR3 size: 17 residues. The J segment lost 5 bases and the V segment lost 3 bases, leaving 12 bases of the junction unmatched. Germline CDR1 reads MDHEN; CDR2 reads SYDVKM. CDR3 loop: CASSFALLAGAGETQYF. DNA for the CDR3: TGTGCCAGCAGTTTTGCCCTTCTAGCGGGGGCGGGGGAGACCCAGTACTTC.

This clone was seen a handful of times. V is TRBV9 and J is TRBJ2-5; 7 bases match TRBD2. Losses at the gene ends were 4 bases for V and 5 bases for J; bases not matched to a gene: 11. Looked up from germline, CDR1 is SGDLS and CDR2 is YYNGEE. CDR3 length: 15 residues. The CDR3 sequence: CASSLTGLTYETQYF. In nucleotides, the CDR3 is TGTGCCAGCAGCCTAACGGGACTAACCTACGAGACCCAGTACTTC.

The CDR3 spells CASSRISRDTYEQYF. In DNA form, the CDR3 reads TGTGCCAGCAGCCGGATAAGCCGGGACACCTACGAGCAGTACTTC. The rearrangement joins TRBV7-6 to TRBJ2-7, with D possibly matching TRBD1 (6 bases). CDR1 is SGHVS, CDR2 FNYEAQ, per germline. The CDR3 sequence is 15 residues long. V lost 5 bases, J lost 2 bases, and 16 bases lay in between.

This clone was counted a few times. Other DNA sequences within the sample encode an identical CDR3. The V gene is TRBV6-5, the J gene TRBJ2-7; TRBD1 is a possible D gene (5 bases). Trimming removed 2 bases from V and 1 base from J, with 9 bases in between. Germline assignment: CDR1 MNHEY and CDR2 SVGAGI. The CDR3 is 14 amino acids. CDR3 protein: CASSYSRGSYEQYF. For the CDR3, the DNA is TGTGCCAGCAGTTACAGTAGGGGATCCTACGAGCAGTACTTC.

The chain recombines TRBV10-3 with TRBJ2-2, with TRBD2 matching over 9 bases. The CDR3 loop spans 15 amino acids. V lost 6 bases and J lost 4; bases outside the gene matches: 6. Germline V lookup: CDR1 ENHRY, CDR2 SYGVKD. The CDR3 is CAISQGGGATGELFF. Written as DNA, the CDR3 is TGTGCCATCAGCCAAGGCGGGGGGGCCACCGGGGAGCTGTTTTTT.

CDR3 region: CASSFRGPTDTQYF. In DNA, the CDR3 is TGTGCCAGCAGCTTCAGGGGGCCTACAGATACGCAGTATTTT. The chain is built from TRBV11-2 and TRBJ2-3, with 8 bases aligning to TRBD1. The ends lost 3 bases at V and 3 bases at J; junction bases unmatched: 2. Per germline, CDR1 SGHAT and CDR2 FQNNGV. The CDR3 is 14 residues long. The entire variable domain, with the rest obtained from reference TRBV11-2 and TRBJ2-3, is as follows: EAGVAQSPRYKIIEKRQSVAFWCNPISGHATLYWYQQILGQGPKLLIQFQNNGVVDDSQLPKDRFSAERLKGVDSTLKIQPAKLEDSAVYLCASSFRGPTDTQYFGPGTRLTVL.

This clone has just a few counts. V is TRBV5-1 and J is TRBJ2-3, with D possibly being TRBD2 (6 bases). CDR1 SGHRS and CDR2 YFSETQ come from the germline V gene. Trimming left V 3 bases short and J 1 base short, with 6 bases between. The CDR3 is made up of 13 amino acids. In DNA form, the CDR3 reads TGCGCCAGCAGCTGGGGGGGCACAGATACGCAGTATTTT. Translation gives CASSWGGTDTQYF.

The chain combines TRBV10-2 with TRBJ2-2, with TRBD2 identical over 12 bases. Germline V gene sequence: CDR1 WSHSY, CDR2 SAAADI. V dropped 6 bases and J dropped 4; count of bases not matched to a gene: 6. This CDR3 spans 16 amino acids. The CDR3 protein is CASRGGLAGPTGELFF. The CDR3 DNA reads TGCGCCAGCAGGGGAGGACTAGCGGGGCCCACCGGGGAGCTGTTTTTT.

This clone came up a few times. This chain connects TRBV10-3 to TRBJ2-2; 12 positions agree with TRBD2. V was pared by 8 bases and J by 5 bases, with 3 bases of the junction left unmatched. The CDR3 loop spans 14 amino acids. Germline V lookup: CDR1 ENHRY, CDR2 SYGVKD. As DNA, the CDR3 is TGTGCCATCTCCCTAGCGGGGGGGACCGGGGAGCTGTTTTTT. Its protein is CAISLAGGTGELFF.

In its sample, this clone was seen once. CDR3 region: CASSFGSGVQETQYF. Written as DNA, the CDR3 is TGCGCCAGCAGCTTCGGTAGCGGGGTACAAGAGACCCAGTACTTC. The V call is TRBV5-1, the J call TRBJ2-5, with 8 bases fitting TRBD2. The length of the CDR3 is 15 residues. Germline values: CDR1 SGHRS, CDR2 YFSETQ. The ends lost 2 bases at V and 2 bases at J; junction bases unmatched: 5.

The gene calls are TRBV19 and TRBJ2-7; 8 bases line up with TRBD1. This CDR3 region has 14 residues. The trim removed 2 bases at V and 4 bases at J, leaving 4 bases unmatched. Germline loops: CDR1 LNHDA, CDR2 SQIVND (reference sequence). The CDR3 nucleotides read TGTGCCAGTAGTATACCAGGGGGCCGGTACGAGCAGTACTTC. Translated, it gives CASSIPGGRYEQYF.

This clone came up a few times. This rearrangement joins TRBV2 to TRBJ1-1; a weak D match, TRBD1 (6 bases). CDR1 is SNHLY, CDR2 FYNNEI, per germline. V was pared by 5 bases and J by 5 bases, with 12 bases between. CDR3 length equals 13 residues. CDR3 bases: TGTGCCAGCAGTCCCACCCAGGGGACTGAAGCTTTCTTT. Translated, it gives CASSPTQGTEAFF.

Notes on this clone: At one end, the junction sequence differs from germline, possibly due to a read error. This sequence joins TRBV7-7 and TRBJ2-2; TRBD2 matches at 10 bases. The CDR3 loop spans 17 amino acids. The V gene's germline CDR1 is SSHAT and CDR2 FNYEAQ (reference sequence). The DNA of the CDR3 is TGTGCTAGCAGCCAGCGGGGGGGAACAGGGAACACCGGGGAGCTGTTTTTT. This codes for CASSQRGGTGNTGELFF.